The next 32 T cell receptor beta chains were all read from a single sample in a study of follicular helper T cells after annual influenza vaccination. Only in-frame clones appear in the TCRdb table, and some are missing; sequencing was by immunoSEQ multiplex PCR. The sample has approximately 12,000 clones; 60% to 80% are singletons. Time point defined: 2014-2015 season, pre-vaccination. The material was CXCR5- memory CD4+ T cells sorted from blood, obtained on the day of influenza vaccination. All receptors derive from an adult who received the influenza vaccine.

V gene TRBV25-1 combines with J gene TRBJ2-5, with D possibly being TRBD2 (5 bases). The CDR3 is 15 amino acids. Trimming removed 1 base from V and 4 bases from J, with 13 bases in between. The V gene's germline CDR1 is MGHDK and CDR2 SYGVNS. The CDR3 reads CASSESLGAGETQYF. CDR3 DNA sequence: TGTGCCAGCAGTGAATCTTTAGGTGCGGGAGAGACCCAGTACTTC.

V gene TRBV5-4 combines with J gene TRBJ2-3, with 10 bases identical to TRBD2. The CDR3 sequence is 15 residues long. V lost 2 bases, J lost 1 base, and 1 base stayed unmatched. Looked up from germline, CDR1 is SGHNT and CDR2 is YYREEE (reference sequence). CDR3 nucleotide sequence: TGTGCCAGCAGCTTAGGACTAGCGGGCACAGATACGCAGTATTTT. This encodes CASSLGLAGTDTQYF.

In this sample, this clone turned up once. The chain recombines TRBV29-1 with TRBJ1-1; D is ambiguous. The length of the CDR3 is 9 residues. Germline CDR1 SQVTM, CDR2 ANQGSEA. Trimming removed 4 bases at V and 10 bases at J, with 7 bases between. The CDR3 region is CSVGRRAFF. As DNA, the CDR3 is TGCAGCGTTGGGCGTCGAGCTTTCTTT.

The chain has TRBV5-4 and TRBJ2-3; 13 bases map to TRBD2. Germline V gene data show CDR1 as SGHNT and CDR2 as YYREEE (reference sequence). The CDR3 is made up of 16 amino acids. V dropped 3 bases and J dropped 2; count of bases not matched to a gene: 3. The CDR3 region is CASSSGLAGDTDTQYF. CDR3 in DNA: TGTGCCAGCAGCTCCGGACTAGCGGGGGACACAGATACGCAGTATTTT.

J is TRBJ1-4 and V is TRBV7-9, with 7 bases aligning to TRBD1. Per the germline V gene, CDR1 is SEHNR and CDR2 is FQNEAQ (reference sequence). With V trimmed by 5 bases and J by 11 bases, 11 bases remained unmatched. This CDR3 is built from 14 residues. Here the CDR3 reads CASSPPGTVRKLFF. CDR3 nucleotide sequence: TGTGCCAGCAGCCCGCCTGGGACAGTAAGGAAACTGTTTTTT. The full variable domain, completed using reference TRBV7-9 and TRBJ1-4, is DTGVSQNPRHKITKRGQNVTFRCDPISEHNRLYWYRQTLGQGPEFLTYFQNEAQLEKSRLLSDRFSAERPKGSFSTLEIQRTEQGDSAMYLCASSPPGTVRKLFFGSGTQLSVL.

This sequence joins TRBV21-1 and TRBJ2-7; TRBD1, as called in the table, went unchecked against the DNA. TRBV21-1 is deemed a pseudogene. The CDR3 totals 15 residues. CDR3 bases: TGTGCCAGCAGCAAATTTGGTGACCAGGCGAGCGAGCAGTACTTC. Translating it yields CASSKFGDQASEQYF.

The chain carries TRBV5-1 and TRBJ2-4; D may be TRBD1 (7 bases). The CDR3 has 14 residues. In germline, CDR1 is SGHRS, CDR2 YFSETQ. Trimming shortened V by 2 bases and J by 5 bases, and 11 bases separated the two germline ends. The CDR3 DNA sequence: TGCGCCAGCAGCTTCGCGGGACAGCAAAACATTCAGTACTTC. Translation gives CASSFAGQQNIQYF. The variable domain in full, completed from reference TRBV5-1 and TRBJ2-4, reads KAGVTQTPRYLIKTRGQQVTLSCSPISGHRSVSWYQQTPGQGLQFLFEYFSETQRNKGNFPGRFSGRQFSNSRSEMNVSTLELGDSALYLCASSFAGQQNIQYFGAGTRLSVL.

The V call is TRBV11-2, the J call TRBJ2-7; TRBD2 is a possible D gene (5 bases). The length of the CDR3 is 14 residues. Germline CDR1 SGHAT, CDR2 FQNNGV. The V end was cut by 3 bases, the J end by 4 bases, with 13 bases between. CDR3 nucleotide sequence: TGTGCCAGCAGCTTGGACTGGAACACTTACGAGCAGTACTTC. It specifies CASSLDWNTYEQYF.

The rearrangement uses TRBV7-2 and TRBJ2-3; 8 nucleotides match TRBD2. This CDR3 spans 15 amino acids. The V gene end was trimmed by 2 bases and the J gene end by 5 bases; junction bases not matched to a gene: 6. Per the germline V gene, CDR1 is SGHTA and CDR2 is FQGNSA. Written as DNA, the CDR3 is TGTGCCAGCAGCTTAATCGCGGGGGGTGGAGATACGCAGTATTTT. Its protein product is CASSLIAGGGDTQYF.

The rearrangement links TRBV6-5 to TRBJ2-5, with TRBD1 matching over 10 bases. This CDR3 comprises 16 residues. After removal of 4 bases from V and 1 base from J, the junction contained 6 bases not matched to a gene. CDR1 and CDR2 (germline): MNHEY, SVGAGI. In DNA, the CDR3 is TGTGCCAGCAGTTCCACGACAGGGGGCCGCCAAGAGACCCAGTACTTC. It is translated as CASSSTTGGRQETQYF.

V and J are TRBV7-9 and TRBJ2-2; perhaps TRBD2 as D (6 bases). Germline values: CDR1 SEHNR, CDR2 FQNEAQ (reference sequence). This CDR3 has 15 amino acids. Trimming left V 0 bases short and J 7 bases short, with 12 bases between. The CDR3 protein is CASSLASRGGGELFF. The CDR3 region has the DNA TGTGCCAGCAGCTTAGCTTCCCGGGGAGGCGGGGAGCTGTTTTTT.

The chain is built from TRBV5-1 and TRBJ2-3; D is uncertain. V shed 4 bases and J shed 6 bases, with 9 bases lying between them. The germline CDR1 and CDR2 sequences are SGHRS and YFSETQ. This CDR3 has 12 residues. In DNA, the CDR3 is TGCGCCAGCAGCGAGCCTGAGGATACGCAGTATTTT. This translates into CASSEPEDTQYF.

The chain is built from TRBV5-4 and TRBJ2-1, with D possibly being TRBD1 (7 bases). V was pared by 6 bases and J by 7 bases, with 14 bases between. The CDR3 totals 13 residues. From germline, CDR1 is SGHNT and CDR2 YYREEE (reference sequence). In DNA form, the CDR3 reads TGTGCCAGCACGACCCAGGGGGGAAATGAGCAGTTCTTC. Residues: CASTTQGGNEQFF.

This chain connects TRBV10-3 to TRBJ2-3, with 8 bases lining up with TRBD2. J was trimmed by 3 bases and V by 4 bases; bases with no gene match: 3. Per the germline V gene, CDR1 is ENHRY and CDR2 is SYGVKD. This CDR3 contains 14 residues. CDR3 protein: CAISVGGATDTQYF. The CDR3 DNA follows: TGTGCCATCAGTGTCGGGGGGGCTACAGATACGCAGTATTTT.

The chain is built from TRBV18 and TRBJ2-2, with a possible D match to TRBD2 (5 bases). The germline V gene encodes CDR1 KGHSH and CDR2 LQKENI. CDR3 length: 16 amino acids. The V end was cut by 3 bases, the J end by 4 bases, with 15 bases between. The CDR3 here is CASSPMDSGRTGELFF. DNA of the CDR3: TGTGCCAGCTCACCTATGGACTCCGGGCGCACCGGGGAGCTGTTTTTT.

This rearrangement joins TRBV19 to TRBJ1-1; D is perhaps TRBD1 (5 bases). This CDR3 region has 14 residues. The germline V gene encodes CDR1 LNHDA and CDR2 SQIVND (reference sequence). The CDR3 DNA sequence: TGTGCGACGGGACGAGGGCAGGGCAACACTGAAGCTTTCTTT. It encodes CATGRGQGNTEAFF.

This clone came up a few times. The CDR3 loop is CSVDTANYGYTF. The CDR3 DNA sequence: TGCAGCGTAGATACAGCTAACTATGGCTACACCTTC. This sequence joins TRBV29-1 and TRBJ1-2; D not certain. Germline V gene data show CDR1 as SQVTM and CDR2 as ANQGSEA. The CDR3 sequence is 12 residues long. Deletions cut 6 bases from V and 0 bases from J, with 8 bases between.

The V and J genes are TRBV7-9 and TRBJ2-7, with D unclear. Germline V CDR1 and CDR2: SEHNR, FQNEAQ (reference sequence). The CDR3 length is 12 residues. The V end was cut by 4 bases, the J end by 4 bases, with 8 bases between. CDR3: CASSSIIYEQYF. The CDR3 DNA sequence: TGTGCCAGCAGCTCAATTATTTACGAGCAGTACTTC.

This clone was seen more than once but under ten times. V and J are TRBV28 and TRBJ2-7; the D gene could be TRBD1 or TRBD2 (7 bases each). Germline CDR1 MDHEN, CDR2 SYDVKM. The V end lost 7 bases, the J end lost 5 bases, and 18 bases lay between the germline ends. This CDR3 has 14 amino acids. The CDR3 DNA reads TGTGCCAGCAACCTCGGGCAGGGGGGGAACGAGCAGTACTTC. Its protein product is CASNLGQGGNEQYF. The variable domain in full, with the rest retrieved from reference TRBV28 and TRBJ2-7, is DVKVTQSSRYLVKRTGEKVFLECVQDMDHENMFWYRQDPGLGLRLIYFSYDVKMKEKGDIPEGYSVSREKKERFSLILESASTNQTSMYLCASNLGQGGNEQYFGPGTRLTVT.

This clone appeared a few times. This sequence joins TRBV2 and TRBJ1-6; D ambiguous. Germline CDR1 SNHLY, CDR2 FYNNEI. The CDR3 is 16 amino acids. The V end was cut by 5 bases, the J end by 0 bases, with 11 bases between. As DNA, the CDR3 is TGTGCCAGCAGTTCAAACAGTAACTCCTATAATTCACCCCTCCACTTT. Its protein is CASSSNSNSYNSPLHF.

The chain combines TRBV10-3 with TRBJ1-1; D is possibly TRBD1 (5 bases). The CDR3 runs to 15 residues. Deletions cut 0 bases from V and 4 bases from J, with 12 bases between. Germline-derived CDR1 and CDR2 are ENHRY and SYGVKD. The CDR3 DNA sequence: TGTGCCATCAGTGAGTCGAGGCAGGGAGGCACTGAAGCTTTCTTT. Translating gives CAISESRQGGTEAFF.

Only a few counts were recorded for this clone. The chain combines TRBV7-9 with TRBJ1-6; D gene ambiguous. The CDR3 spans 13 residues. V was shortened by 2 bases and J by 14 bases, with 13 bases between the two germline ends. CDR1 is SEHNR, CDR2 FQNEAQ, per germline (reference sequence). The CDR3 loop reads CASSLITDFTLHF. Written as DNA, the CDR3 is TGTGCCAGCAGCTTAATAACCGACTTCACCCTCCACTTT.

The chain employs TRBV4-2 and TRBJ1-4; no firm D call. This CDR3 region has 15 residues. Trimming shortened V by 0 bases and J by 4 bases, and 9 bases separated the two germline ends. Germline assignment: CDR1 LGHNA and CDR2 YNFKEQ. This chain's CDR3 is CASSQESGVNEKLFF. In DNA form, the CDR3 reads TGTGCCAGCAGCCAAGAAAGCGGAGTTAATGAAAAACTGTTTTTT.

V usage is TRBV27 and J usage is TRBJ1-4; D is unclear. V was clipped by 4 bases and J by 7 bases, with 13 bases between them. Germline CDR1 is MNHEY and CDR2 is SMNVEV (reference sequence). CDR3 size: 14 residues. CDR3 residues: CASSSDGVGEKLFF. The CDR3 bases are TGTGCCAGCAGTTCTGACGGAGTGGGTGAAAAACTGTTTTTT.

J is TRBJ2-2 and V is TRBV2; D is perhaps TRBD1 (5 bases). This CDR3 has 12 residues. The V gene's germline CDR1 is SNHLY and CDR2 FYNNEI. V was clipped by 4 bases and J by 6 bases, with 6 bases between them. The CDR3 is CASSGTSGELFF. DNA of the CDR3: TGTGCCAGCAGTGGGACATCCGGGGAGCTGTTTTTT. Variable domain in full (rest from reference TRBV2 and TRBJ2-2): EPEVTQTPSHQVTQMGQEVILRCVPISNHLYFYWYRQILGQKVEFLVSFYNNEISEKSEIFDDQFSVERPDGSNFTLKIRSTKLEDSAMYFCASSGTSGELFFGEGSRLTVL.

The chain employs TRBV9 and TRBJ2-1, with D unclear. Germline CDR1 SGDLS, CDR2 YYNGEE. CDR3 length equals 14 residues. Trimming shortened V by 1 base and J by 0 bases, and 5 bases separated the two germline ends. CDR3 nucleotides: TGTGCCAGCAGCGTACGGGCCTCCTACAATGAGCAGTTCTTC. Translated, it gives CASSVRASYNEQFF.

This chain uses TRBV7-2 with TRBJ2-2; D gene uncertain. The CDR3 consists of 13 residues. Germline CDR1 is SGHTA and CDR2 is FQGNSA. The ends were cut back, 4 bases at V and 1 base at J, with 4 bases in the middle. In nucleotides, the CDR3 is TGTGCCAGCAGCTGGGGGAACACCGGGGAGCTGTTTTTT. It encodes CASSWGNTGELFF.

CDR3 coding DNA: TGTGCCAGCAGCTTGAAGGGTTGGAGCAATCAGCCCCAGCATTTT. It codes for CASSLKGWSNQPQHF. The chain links TRBV5-6 to TRBJ1-5; unclear D gene. Germline CDR1 reads SGHDT; CDR2 reads YYEEEE. The CDR3 is 15 amino acids. Trimming shortened V by 1 base and J by 1 base, and 9 bases separated the two germline ends.

As regards this clone: Mismatch with germline at one junction end may stem from a read error. The same CDR3 also results from other DNA sequences found in this sample. This chain connects TRBV4-3 to TRBJ1-2, with 7 bases fitting TRBD1. The CDR3 is 15 amino acids. Germline loops: CDR1 LGHNA, CDR2 YSLEER. The chain's CDR3 is CASSQALAQGSGYTF. The CDR3, as DNA: TGCGCCAGCAGCCAAGCTTTGGCACAGGGGAGCGGCTACACCTTT.

This rearrangement joins TRBV7-9 to TRBJ2-1; D gene unclear. Trimming stripped 2 bases from V and 12 bases from J, with 20 bases between. The germline V gene has CDR1 SEHNR and CDR2 FQNEAQ (reference sequence). The CDR3 extends over 15 amino acids. The CDR3 nucleotides read TGTGCCAGCAGCTTACCCTCATCAACCGGCGGAATGCAGTTCTTC. Protein product: CASSLPSSTGGMQFF.

This clone was detected only once. The V call is TRBV5-1, the J call TRBJ1-4; 7 nucleotides match TRBD1. This CDR3 is built from 15 residues. J was trimmed by 4 bases and V by 1 base; bases with no gene match: 4. CDR1 SGHRS and CDR2 YFSETQ come from the germline V gene. In DNA, the CDR3 is TGCGCCAGCAGCTTGCGAGGGGGCTTTAATGAAAAACTGTTTTTT. Translation: CASSLRGGFNEKLFF.

The chain carries TRBV11-2 and TRBJ1-2; D unresolved. The CDR3 runs 12 residues. V was trimmed by 5 bases and J by 4 bases, leaving 8 bases between them. CDR1 is SGHAT and CDR2 is FQNNGV in the germline V gene. The DNA for the CDR3 is TGTGCCAGCAGCCGTCGGGGCTATGGCTACACCTTC. Protein product: CASSRRGYGYTF.